This T cell receptor beta chain was recovered during a study of blood T cell repertoires in COVID-19. Overall study: Acute-phase and convalescent COVID-19 samples originated in the United States, Italy and Spain. T cells, B-cell-depleted T cells, or PBMCs provided the cDNA or gDNA that served as material.

Authors' analysis steps: Nucleated cell counts were estimated from reference gene primer amplification. Libraries were prepared by immunoSEQ multiplex PCR; TCRdb keeps only in-frame clonotypes and omits some of them. V, J and clone size are those of that table, while D and trimming were read from the DNA. Among around 65,000 clones listed, about 81% were seen once. Sequenced sample: peripheral blood. This clonotype was sampled from a human donor in a cohort sampled during active COVID-19.

CDR3 sequence reads: CASSLGGPGTDTQYF. In DNA form, the CDR3 reads TGTGCCAGCAGCTTAGGGGGCCCGGGCACAGATACGCAGTATTTT. J is TRBJ2-3 and V is TRBV7-9; a weak D match, TRBD1 (5 bases). Germline CDR1 is SEHNR and CDR2 is FQNEAQ (reference sequence). The CDR3 extends over 15 amino acids. V gave up 1 base and J gave up 1 base, with 9 bases separating them.